These 30 T cell receptor beta chains were all obtained from the same sample, sequenced in a study of post-analysis software for immune sequencing data (dated by TCRdb to 2015 to 2017). Broad study findings and their caveats: Patients showed significantly higher frequencies than controls for about five TRBV segments, among them TRBV5-6, TRBV5-1 and TRBV20-1.

Libraries were built with PCR. The sequencer was an Illumina HiSeq 2500. To reduce PCR and sequencing biases, unique molecular identifiers were incorporated into the TCR beta cDNA libraries. In-frame beta chains were kept once TCRdb had trimmed the public reads at Q25 with fastp and called clones with MiXCR. A single entry per CDR3 protein holds the most common genes and DNA from its merged rows. The sample table holds about half a million distinct CDR3 sequences, of which 30% to 40% were seen once. Around 5.9% of the sample goes to the ten largest clones. No antigen has been identified for these receptors. The source material was blood. The receptors were sampled from a girl aged 2-17 years with multiple sclerosis.

The chain has TRBV6-1 and TRBJ1-2; 7 nucleotides line up with TRBD1. This CDR3 is 17 amino acids long. Trimming took 6 bases from V and 0 from J; bases not matched to a gene: 13. The germline gives CDR1 MNHNS, CDR2 SASEGT. The CDR3 is CASRTSGTGQTNYGYTF. CDR3 nucleotides: TGTGCCAGCAGAACCTCAGGAACGGGACAGACTAACTATGGCTACACCTTC.

The chain has TRBV7-2 and TRBJ2-5; a weak D match, TRBD2 (5 bases). This CDR3 is 14 amino acids long. The V gene lost 5 bases and the J gene lost 2 bases, with 12 bases spanning the gap. Germline lookup yields CDR1 SGHTA and CDR2 FQGNSA. The CDR3 sequence is CASSRLRSQETQYF. For the CDR3, the DNA is TGTGCCAGCAGCCGACTACGATCTCAAGAGACCCAGTACTTC.

This chain links TRBV5-1 with TRBJ1-1; D ambiguous. V was clipped by 1 base and J by 1 base, with 8 bases between them. This CDR3 contains 14 residues. Germline CDR1 is SGHRS and CDR2 is YFSETQ. CDR3 in amino acids: CASSLLRPNTEAFF. The CDR3 coding sequence is TGCGCCAGCAGCTTGTTGCGCCCGAACACTGAAGCTTTCTTT.

The V and J genes are TRBV13 and TRBJ2-1; 14 bases agree with TRBD2. With 4 bases clipped from V and 7 bases from J, the junction kept 6 bases outside the gene matches. This CDR3 comprises 16 residues. Germline values: CDR1 PRHDT, CDR2 FYEKMQ (reference sequence). The CDR3 here is CASSSGLAGGPNEQFF. Here the CDR3 DNA reads TGTGCCAGCAGCTCAGGACTAGCGGGGGGCCCTAATGAGCAGTTCTTC.

Worth noting for this clonotype: A read error may account for a junction end that differs from germline. This rearrangement joins TRBV20-1 to TRBJ1-4, with 9 bases aligning to TRBD1. Germline CDR1 is DFQATT and CDR2 is SNEGSKA (reference sequence). The CDR3 is 15 amino acids. For the CDR3, the DNA is TGCAGTGCGAGAGGACAGGGGCCTTTTAATGAAAAACTGTTTTTT. This codes for CSARGQGPFNEKLFF.

The chain is built from TRBV7-9 and TRBJ2-7, with unresolved D. V was cut by 6 bases and J by 0 bases, with 9 bases left in between. CDR3 length: 13 residues. The germline gives CDR1 SEHNR, CDR2 FQNEAQ (reference sequence). CDR3 bases: TGTGCCAGCAGGGGCAGCTACTCCTACGAGCAGTACTTC. It is translated as CASRGSYSYEQYF. The full variable domain, its missing parts supplied by reference TRBV7-9 and TRBJ2-7, is DTGVSQNPRHKITKRGQNVTFRCDPISEHNRLYWYRQTLGQGPEFLTYFQNEAQLEKSRLLSDRFSAERPKGSFSTLEIQRTEQGDSAMYLCASRGSYSYEQYFGPGTRLTVT.

A few counts support this clonotype. J is TRBJ2-2 and V is TRBV7-8; D ambiguous. Germline V gene lookup returns CDR1 SGHVS and CDR2 FQNEAQ. The CDR3 has 15 residues. Trimming removed 6 bases from V and 2 bases from J, with 13 bases in between. The CDR3 region has the DNA TGTGCCAGCAGAAAAGGCGGCAGAAACACCGGGGAGCTGTTTTTT. This codes for CASRKGGRNTGELFF.

This clonotype showed up just a few times. The rearrangement joins TRBV29-1 to TRBJ2-2, with a possible D match to TRBD2 (5 bases). The CDR3 spans 12 residues. Trimming removed 7 bases from V and 1 base from J, with 7 bases in between. Looked up from germline, CDR1 is SQVTM and CDR2 is ANQGSEA. CDR3 sequence reads: CSGGENTGELFF. The DNA of the CDR3 is TGCAGCGGGGGAGAGAACACCGGGGAGCTGTTTTTT.

The chain uses TRBV12-3 or TRBV12-4 and TRBJ1-2; 9 positions agree with TRBD1. After removal of 5 bases from V and 4 bases from J, the junction contained 5 bases not matched to a gene. The CDR3 has 14 residues. The CDR3 here is CASSQGTGSYGYTF. The CDR3 coding sequence is TGTGCCAGCAGTCAAGGGACAGGGAGCTATGGCTACACCTTC.

This clonotype was detected a few times. The CDR3 spells CSGTGDNYGYTF. DNA for the CDR3: TGCAGTGGAACCGGCGATAACTATGGCTACACCTTC. The chain uses TRBV20-1 and TRBJ1-2, with D hard to call. The CDR3 loop spans 12 amino acids. V was clipped by 7 bases and J by 1 base, with 10 bases between them. Per the germline V gene, CDR1 is DFQATT and CDR2 is SNEGSKA (reference sequence).

The chain uses TRBV15 and TRBJ2-3; 8 bases are a match to TRBD2. The germline gives CDR1 LNHNV, CDR2 YYDKDF (reference sequence). There are 17 residues in the CDR3. After removal of 0 bases from V and 7 bases from J, the junction contained 12 bases not matched to a gene. The CDR3 DNA reads as TGTGCCACCAGCAGAGATCGGGGGCGGGGGGTCTCAAATACGCAGTATTTT. Its protein is CATSRDRGRGVSNTQYF.

In its sample, this clonotype was seen a few times. This chain links TRBV4-1 with TRBJ2-4, with 8 positions matching TRBD2. CDR1 and CDR2 from the germline V gene are MGHRA and YSYEKL. The V gene end was trimmed by 4 bases and the J gene end by 5 bases; junction bases not matched to a gene: 13. This CDR3 has 17 amino acids. CDR3 coding DNA: TGCGCCAGCAGCCGCCTAATCGGGGGGGGGCCCCAAAACATTCAGTACTTC. Translating it yields CASSRLIGGGPQNIQYF.

The chain links TRBV9 to TRBJ2-3; 7 bases line up with TRBD1. V lost 0 bases, J lost 6 bases, and 7 bases stayed unmatched. The CDR3 runs to 15 residues. The V gene's germline CDR1 is SGDLS and CDR2 YYNGEE. CDR3 DNA: TGTGCCAGCAGCGTAGTTGGACAGGAGTGGGATACGCAGTATTTT. Encoded protein: CASSVVGQEWDTQYF.

As concerns this clonotype: The junction does not match germline at one end; this may be a read error. This chain links TRBV4-1 with TRBJ1-2; possible D gene TRBD1, 5 bases. This CDR3 is built from 16 residues. Germline CDR1 and CDR2: MGHRA and YSYEKL. The CDR3 DNA reads as TGCGCCAGCAGCCAAGATCCCAGGGCAGCTAACTATGGCTACATCTTC. Amino acid sequence: CASSQDPRAANYGYIF.

This chain connects TRBV6-6 to TRBJ1-2; no clear D gene. The CDR3 is 13 amino acids. Germline CDR1 and CDR2: MNHNY and SVGAGI (reference sequence). Between the trimmed V and J ends, which lost 10 bases and 4 bases, there was a span of 16 bases. The CDR3 sequence: CATESFLGYGYTF. The CDR3 DNA reads TGTGCCACTGAATCTTTTTTGGGCTATGGCTACACCTTC.

The rearrangement links TRBV3-1 to TRBJ2-5; 9 positions agree with TRBD2. CDR1 and CDR2 from the germline V gene are LGHDT and YNNKEL (reference sequence). The CDR3 consists of 15 residues. Trimming took 1 base from V and 2 from J; bases not matched to a gene: 2. The CDR3 protein is CASSQASGVQETQYF. The CDR3 DNA is TGTGCCAGCAGCCAAGCTAGCGGGGTTCAAGAGACCCAGTACTTC.

The chain uses TRBV6-6 and TRBJ2-1; 7 nucleotides match TRBD1. From germline, CDR1 is MNHNY and CDR2 SVGAGI (reference sequence). V was pared by 5 bases and J by 9 bases, with 7 bases of the junction left unmatched. The CDR3 has 13 residues. The CDR3 region is CASSPGDSTEQFF. The CDR3 nucleotides read TGTGCCAGCAGTCCAGGGGACAGCACTGAGCAGTTCTTC.

This clonotype was recorded a few times. The rearrangement links TRBV5-1 to TRBJ2-3, with 10 bases fitting TRBD1. The CDR3 is made up of 16 amino acids. Trimming took 1 base from V and 4 from J; bases not matched to a gene: 6. From germline, CDR1 is SGHRS and CDR2 YFSETQ. CDR3 DNA: TGCGCCAGCAGCTTGACTGACAGGGGGCACCCAGATACGCAGTATTTT. As protein: CASSLTDRGHPDTQYF. Full variable domain (outside the CDR3, taken from reference TRBV5-1 and TRBJ2-3): KAGVTQTPRYLIKTRGQQVTLSCSPISGHRSVSWYQQTPGQGLQFLFEYFSETQRNKGNFPGRFSGRQFSNSRSEMNVSTLELGDSALYLCASSLTDRGHPDTQYFGPGTRLTVL.

The V and J genes are TRBV27 and TRBJ2-1; the D gene is possibly TRBD1 (5 bases). This CDR3 is built from 17 residues. Germline V gene data show CDR1 as MNHEY and CDR2 as SMNVEV (reference sequence). V lost 5 bases, J lost 1 base, and 18 bases lay in between. DNA for the CDR3: TGTGCCAGCAGTCCCCCCGCCAGGGCCCTGTCCTACAATGAGCAGTTCTTC. This sequence encodes CASSPPARALSYNEQFF.

The V and J genes are TRBV5-1 and TRBJ2-1, with a tentative D call TRBD2 (6 bases). Deletions cut 7 bases from V and 3 bases from J, with 11 bases between. Looked up from germline, CDR1 is SGHRS and CDR2 is YFSETQ. The CDR3 totals 13 residues. The CDR3 loop is CASRIGGYNEQFF. CDR3 coding DNA: TGCGCCAGCCGGATCGGGGGCTACAATGAGCAGTTCTTC.

The chain links TRBV5-1 to TRBJ1-4; a possible D gene is TRBD1 (5 bases). CDR1 and CDR2 (germline): SGHRS, YFSETQ. This CDR3 contains 14 residues. V shed 0 bases and J shed 13 bases, with 16 bases lying between them. CDR3 amino acids: CASSLGERGSLLFF. CDR3 coding DNA: TGCGCCAGCAGCTTGGGGGAGAGGGGCAGCCTACTGTTTTTT.

The chain joins TRBV20-1 to TRBJ1-4; D gene ambiguous. This CDR3 has 12 residues. Germline V gene lookup returns CDR1 DFQATT and CDR2 SNEGSKA (reference sequence). The germline V and J ends were trimmed by 5 bases and 10 bases, with 14 bases remaining between them. CDR3 region: CSAPPESGKLFF. CDR3 bases: TGCAGTGCTCCTCCGGAGTCCGGAAAACTGTTTTTT.

This clonotype was seen a few times. The V and J genes are TRBV7-9 and TRBJ1-1, with TRBD1 as a possible D gene (5 bases). CDR1 SEHNR and CDR2 FQNEAQ come from the germline V gene (reference sequence). V gave up 5 bases and J gave up 2 bases, with 15 bases separating them. This CDR3 comprises 15 residues. CDR3 coding DNA: TGTGCCAGCAGCGCCCATGGGGGACCTAACACTGAAGCTTTCTTT. Amino acids: CASSAHGGPNTEAFF.

This clonotype was seen at least ten times. V usage is TRBV7-3 and J usage is TRBJ2-3, with D perhaps matching TRBD1 (6 bases). CDR1 is SGHTA and CDR2 is FQGTGA in the germline V gene. V was shortened by 5 bases and J by 0 bases, with 12 bases between the two germline ends. The CDR3 runs to 15 residues. CDR3 in DNA: TGTGCCAGCAGCCCCGGGACACCTAGCACAGATACGCAGTATTTT. Translating it yields CASSPGTPSTDTQYF.

A few counts support this clonotype. The genes are TRBV6-5 and TRBJ2-4, with D possibly TRBD2 on 5 matching bases. Matching the DNA end better, TRBJ2-5 makes the J call doubtful. Germline V gives CDR1 MNHEY, CDR2 SVGAGI. This CDR3 is built from 13 residues. The CDR3 protein is CASSPTSGRTQYF. The CDR3 DNA is TGTGCCAGCAGCCCGACATCGGGAAGGACCCAGTACTTC.

This clonotype was seen a handful of times. The rearrangement joins TRBV6-2 or TRBV6-3 to TRBJ1-5; 9 bases are a match to TRBD1. This CDR3 is 15 amino acids long. Germline V gene data show CDR1 as MNHEY and CDR2 as SVGEGT. With V trimmed by 1 base and J by 7 bases, 5 bases remained unmatched. CDR3 in DNA: TGTGCCAGCAGTTACTTTGGGACAGGGCGGCAGCCCCAGCATTTT. Protein sequence: CASSYFGTGRQPQHF.

Only a few counts were recorded for this clonotype. V gene TRBV3-1 combines with J gene TRBJ2-1; weak D call: TRBD2 (6 bases). The germline V and J ends were trimmed by 2 bases and 5 bases, with 13 bases remaining between them. The germline CDR1 and CDR2 sequences are LGHDT and YNNKEL (reference sequence). This CDR3 is built from 15 residues. CDR3 loop: CASSQLQWGDNEQFF. CDR3 nucleotide sequence: TGTGCCAGCAGCCAACTCCAGTGGGGGGACAATGAGCAGTTCTTC.

V and J are TRBV6-6 and TRBJ1-1; D might be TRBD1 (6 bases). The CDR3 spans 14 residues. Trimming pared 6 bases from V and 2 bases from J, leaving 13 bases between. CDR1 and CDR2 from the germline V gene are MNHNY and SVGAGI (reference sequence). The CDR3 nucleotides read TGTGCCAGCAGAGGGGGAGGGCACAACACTGAAGCTTTCTTT. Amino acids: CASRGGGHNTEAFF.

The chain employs TRBV18 and TRBJ2-3, with TRBD2 as a possible D gene (6 bases). The CDR3 contains 16 residues. Looked up from germline, CDR1 is KGHSH and CDR2 is LQKENI. The V end was cut by 3 bases, the J end by 2 bases, with 15 bases between. CDR3 sequence (DNA): TGTGCCAGCTCACCCTTCGTAGGGGAGGACACAGATACGCAGTATTTT. It encodes CASSPFVGEDTDTQYF. Looking up the rest from reference TRBV18 and TRBJ2-3 gives the full variable domain: NAGVMQNPRHLVRRRGQEARLRCSPMKGHSHVYWYRQLPEEGLKFMVYLQKENIIDESGMPKERFSAEFPKEGPSILRIQQVVRGDSAAYFCASSPFVGEDTDTQYFGPGTRLTVL.

The chain employs TRBV11-2 and TRBJ2-3, with 8 bases matching TRBD2. The CDR3 covers 17 residues. Germline values: CDR1 SGHAT, CDR2 FQNNGV. The trim removed 1 base at V and 0 bases at J, leaving 6 bases unmatched. CDR3: CASSLAGGPTSTDTQYF. CDR3 DNA: TGTGCCAGCAGCTTAGCGGGGGGGCCCACTAGCACAGATACGCAGTATTTT.